Only one count was recorded for the clone carrying this T cell receptor beta chain. Seattle researchers signed up patients amid active infection and tracked them longitudinally. The data were taken from a study of blood T cell repertoires in COVID-19. For the study at large: Acute-phase and convalescent COVID-19 samples originated in the United States, Italy and Spain. Sample material is recorded as cDNA or gDNA derived from T cells, B-cell-depleted T cells, or PBMCs.

This CDR3 comprises 16 residues. Germline assignment: CDR1 LNHDA and CDR2 SQIVND (reference sequence). V lost 4 bases to trimming and J lost 0 bases, with 15 bases between them. Using immunoSEQ multiplex PCR, the repertoire was profiled, and TCRdb retains in-frame clones only, with some absent. The sample has approximately 300,000 clones; 90% are singletons. The TCR comes from a woman in her forties with COVID-19, enrolled during active disease. Input material: peripheral blood. The rearrangement uses TRBV19 and TRBJ1-2; D uncertain. CDR3 loop: CASSNQRAEANYGYTF. DNA of the CDR3: TGTGCCAGTAGTAATCAGAGGGCGGAAGCTAACTATGGCTACACCTTC.